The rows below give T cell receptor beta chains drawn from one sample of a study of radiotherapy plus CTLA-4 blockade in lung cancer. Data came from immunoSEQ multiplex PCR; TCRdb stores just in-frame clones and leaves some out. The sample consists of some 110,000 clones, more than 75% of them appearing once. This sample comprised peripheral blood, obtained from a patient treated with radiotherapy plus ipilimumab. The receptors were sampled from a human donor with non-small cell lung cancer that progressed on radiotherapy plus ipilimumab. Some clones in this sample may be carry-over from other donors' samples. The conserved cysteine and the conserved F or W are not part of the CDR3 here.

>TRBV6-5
ASRTDRHSNQPQH
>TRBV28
ASSGQVIGAF
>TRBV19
ASSILEGADYGYT
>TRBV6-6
ASSSTSGENEQY
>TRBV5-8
ASSMPSYGYT
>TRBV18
ASSPSRVSTEAF
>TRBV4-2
ASSPLRGGYNEQF
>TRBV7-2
ASSLDRYGNTIY
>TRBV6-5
ASSSQSRSF
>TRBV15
ATSRQGQGNQPQH
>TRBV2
ASSDVTEKLF
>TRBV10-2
ASSDTGSGANVLT
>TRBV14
ASSQDQGGGSNEKLF
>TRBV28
ASSYRGQPQH
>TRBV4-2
ASSQGSSTYEQY
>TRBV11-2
ASSLVGRGGPGAF
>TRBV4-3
ASSPSDRDVYGYT
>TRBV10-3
AISAGVTSATGELF
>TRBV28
ASSLYPDQPQH
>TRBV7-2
ASSLVGPGATEAF
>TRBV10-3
AISDSAGGGTEAF
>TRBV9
ASSIPSGGASTQY
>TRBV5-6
ASSLEFYSGGLLGQF
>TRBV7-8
ASSPRVVQGDTQY
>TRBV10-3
AINTGSKSAGTEAF
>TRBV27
ASSRLLGAHGGNTEAF
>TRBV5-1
ASSSLSGGLSEQY
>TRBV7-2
ASSIRTGVNTEAF
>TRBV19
ASSEKGTVNYGYT
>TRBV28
ASSLSPKAEY
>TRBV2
ASSQGGGSTGELF
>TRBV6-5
ASSLGRGLYGYT
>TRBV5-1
ASSLASSSYNEQF
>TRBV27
ASSSHADSYYGYT
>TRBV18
ASSPLRHRQSNYGYT
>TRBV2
ASTSTGANYGYT
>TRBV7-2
ASSLSGGYEQY
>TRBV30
AWSVRGEKLF
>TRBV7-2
ASSLTGGEGEQY
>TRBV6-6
ASSYSSAVQETQY
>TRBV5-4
ASSPLRADTQY
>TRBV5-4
ASSFGTTNTEAF
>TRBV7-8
ASSLYAVGGIGSWELF
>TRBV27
ASPDRKNYGYT
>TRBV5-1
ASSLGWGDTEAF
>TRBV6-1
ASISGRFSYNEQF